Presented here are 19 T cell receptor beta chains from one specimen sequenced in a study of T cell changes during pregnancy in multiple sclerosis. Repertoires were generated with immunoSEQ multiplex PCR, while TCRdb's copy carries only in-frame clones and drops some. The sample has about 67,000 clones, approximately 90% seen once. The sequencing used peripheral blood, collected in the second trimester of pregnancy. These receptors all come from a female donor with multiple sclerosis, enrolled in a pregnancy study.

This sequence joins TRBV18 and TRBJ2-7; D might be TRBD1 (5 bases). Deletions cut 5 bases from V and 3 bases from J, with 11 bases between. The CDR3 is 13 residues long. Germline lookup yields CDR1 KGHSH and CDR2 LQKENI. CDR3 loop: CASSSGHIYEQYF. CDR3 nucleotides: TGTGCCAGCTCATCCGGACACATCTACGAGCAGTACTTC.

V gene TRBV25-1 combines with J gene TRBJ1-5; 7 bases are shared with TRBD1. V shed 3 bases, J shed 9 bases, and the junction held 20 bases outside the gene matches. The CDR3 has 18 residues. CDR1 MGHDK and CDR2 SYGVNS come from the germline V gene. CDR3 in amino acids: CASSDQQKWTGKWRPQHF. For the CDR3, the DNA is TGTGCCAGCAGTGACCAACAGAAATGGACAGGTAAGTGGAGGCCCCAGCATTTT.

This clone occurred once. The rearrangement joins TRBV14 to TRBJ2-7; 9 bases match TRBD1. The CDR3 is 13 residues long. Germline CDR1 is SGHDN and CDR2 is FVKESK. J was trimmed by 6 bases and V by 4 bases; bases with no gene match: 4. The chain's CDR3 is CASSRDRVGEQYF. The DNA of the CDR3 is TGTGCCAGCAGCCGGGACAGGGTAGGCGAGCAGTACTTC.

This clone was seen a handful of times. V usage is TRBV30 and J usage is TRBJ1-1; 9 bases line up with TRBD1. There are 13 residues in the CDR3. From germline, CDR1 is GTSNPN and CDR2 SVGIG (reference sequence). Trimming took 2 bases from V and 7 from J; bases not matched to a gene: 5. The CDR3, as DNA: TGTGCCTGGAGTCTAACAGGGGGCAGTGAAGCTTTCTTT. As protein: CAWSLTGGSEAFF.

V is TRBV7-8 and J is TRBJ2-7; 9 bases are a match to TRBD1. Germline CDR1 and CDR2: SGHVS and FQNEAQ. The trim removed 5 bases at V and 3 bases at J, leaving 2 bases unmatched. CDR3 length: 13 residues. CDR3 residues: CASSETGGYEQYF. The CDR3 DNA follows: TGTGCCAGCAGCGAGACAGGGGGCTACGAGCAGTACTTC.

V and J are TRBV7-9 and TRBJ1-6; tentatively, D is TRBD1 (5 bases). CDR3 size: 14 residues. Trimming pared 7 bases from V and 7 bases from J, leaving 14 bases between. Germline assignment: CDR1 SEHNR and CDR2 FQNEAQ (reference sequence). CDR3: CASKRQGQNSPLHF. CDR3 coding DNA: TGTGCCAGCAAGCGTCAGGGCCAAAATTCACCCCTCCACTTT.

This chain connects TRBV7-2 to TRBJ2-4; tentatively, D is TRBD2 (6 bases). From germline, CDR1 is SGHTA and CDR2 FQGNSA. V was cut by 3 bases and J by 5 bases, with 17 bases left in between. The length of the CDR3 is 16 residues. The DNA of the CDR3 is TGTGCCAGCAGCTTGGGCGGGAACAAGGTCGAAAACATTCAGTACTTC. As protein: CASSLGGNKVENIQYF.

V and J are TRBV19 and TRBJ1-2; no clear D gene. Per germline, CDR1 LNHDA and CDR2 SQIVND (reference sequence). This CDR3 has 13 residues. Trimming removed 3 bases at V and 2 bases at J, with 7 bases between. The CDR3 sequence is CASSIGENYGYTF. The CDR3 DNA reads as TGTGCCAGTAGTATTGGGGAGAACTATGGCTACACCTTC.

The chain has TRBV5-5 and TRBJ1-3; the D gene is possibly TRBD1 (6 bases). The CDR3 length is 16 residues. Per the germline V gene, CDR1 is SGHKS and CDR2 is YYEKEE (reference sequence). The V gene lost 2 bases and the J gene lost 2 bases, with 14 bases spanning the gap. The CDR3 sequence: CASSFPPGDPGNTIYF. The CDR3 coding sequence is TGTGCCAGCAGCTTCCCCCCAGGGGATCCTGGAAACACCATATATTTT.

The chain links TRBV4-1 to TRBJ2-1; D not certain. The CDR3 length is 11 residues. In germline, CDR1 is MGHRA, CDR2 YSYEKL. V was trimmed by 6 bases and J by 10 bases, leaving 10 bases between them. This CDR3 reads CASSGGLEQFF. Here the CDR3 DNA reads TGCGCCAGCAGTGGTGGGCTCGAGCAGTTCTTC.

This clone was counted between two and nine times. V is TRBV7-9 and J is TRBJ1-2, with 10 bases lining up with TRBD1. Germline values: CDR1 SEHNR, CDR2 FQNEAQ (reference sequence). The CDR3 contains 17 residues. The trim removed 5 bases at V and 7 bases at J, leaving 16 bases unmatched. CDR3 sequence: CASSGRQGALSELGYTF. CDR3 in DNA: TGTGCCAGCAGCGGAAGACAGGGGGCGCTTTCCGAACTTGGCTACACCTTC.

The CDR3 DNA reads TGTGCCAGCAGCCCGAGAGGAACGGGACTACTCACAGATACGCAGTATTTT. Translating it yields CASSPRGTGLLTDTQYF. The chain employs TRBV9 and TRBJ2-3; 7 nucleotides match TRBD2. Germline values: CDR1 SGDLS, CDR2 YYNGEE. The CDR3 runs 17 residues. V dropped 4 bases and J dropped 2; count of bases not matched to a gene: 13. The entire variable domain, with the rest obtained from reference TRBV9 and TRBJ2-3, is as follows: DSGVTQTPKHLITATGQRVTLRCSPRSGDLSVYWYQQSLDQGLQFLIQYYNGEERAKGNILERFSAQQFPDLHSELNLSSLELGDSALYFCASSPRGTGLLTDTQYFGPGTRLTVL.

This chain joins TRBV19 and TRBJ2-1; 7 nucleotides agree with TRBD1. This CDR3 spans 16 amino acids. CDR1 is LNHDA and CDR2 is SQIVND in the germline V gene (reference sequence). The J segment lost 0 bases and the V segment lost 5 bases, leaving 7 bases of the junction unmatched. This chain's CDR3 is CASSPQTGSSYNEQFF. The DNA of the CDR3 is TGTGCCAGTAGTCCGCAGACAGGGAGCTCCTACAATGAGCAGTTCTTC.

The J gene is TRBJ2-7, the V gene TRBV21-1; the table's TRBD2 call for D was not verified on the DNA. TRBV21-1 is a recognized pseudogene. The CDR3 is 17 residues long. The CDR3, as DNA: TGTGCCAGCAGCAAAGCCGGGGGAGCGGGAGGGCCTTCCGAGCAGTACTTC. Translated, it gives CASSKAGGAGGPSEQYF.

The rearrangement uses TRBV9 and TRBJ1-6; no firm D call. The V gene's germline CDR1 is SGDLS and CDR2 YYNGEE. CDR3 length: 14 amino acids. V was clipped by 0 bases and J by 10 bases, with 11 bases between them. The CDR3 sequence: CASSVAQAESPLHF. CDR3 in DNA: TGTGCCAGCAGCGTAGCTCAGGCAGAATCACCCCTCCACTTT.

The chain links TRBV6-4 to TRBJ1-5; 7 nucleotides align to TRBD1. With V trimmed by 0 bases and J by 7 bases, 9 bases remained unmatched. The CDR3 covers 16 residues. The germline CDR1 and CDR2 sequences are MRHNA and SNTAGT. CDR3: CASSDSAAGGSQPQHF. The CDR3 region has the DNA TGTGCCAGCAGTGACTCAGCGGCAGGGGGAAGCCAGCCCCAGCATTTT.

The rearrangement links TRBV10-3 to TRBJ2-2; D possibly corresponds to TRBD1 (6 bases). The V end was cut by 2 bases, the J end by 6 bases, with 19 bases between. The CDR3 totals 17 residues. The germline V gene has CDR1 ENHRY and CDR2 SYGVKD. The CDR3 bases are TGTGCCATCAGTGAGACTACAGGGTTCCTTGAAGCCGGGGAGCTGTTTTTT. Residues: CAISETTGFLEAGELFF.

This clone was counted a single time. V gene TRBV25-1 combines with J gene TRBJ2-2, with TRBD1 identical over 7 bases. Germline V CDR1 and CDR2: MGHDK, SYGVNS. The CDR3 totals 14 residues. V dropped 2 bases and J dropped 5; count of bases not matched to a gene: 2. The CDR3 bases are TGTGCCAGCAGTGAAGACAGGGAGACCGGGGAGCTGTTTTTT. It codes for CASSEDRETGELFF. The whole variable domain, filled in from reference TRBV25-1 and TRBJ2-2, reads EADIYQTPRYLVIGTGKKITLECSQTMGHDKMYWYQQDPGMELHLIHYSYGVNSTEKGDLSSESTVSRIRTEHFPLTLESARPSHTSQYLCASSEDRETGELFFGEGSRLTVL.

This chain's CDR3 is CASSVATTNEKLFF. CDR3 DNA sequence: TGTGCCAGCAGCGTAGCTACAACTAATGAAAAACTGTTTTTT. The rearrangement uses TRBV9 and TRBJ1-4, with D uncertain. V lost 0 bases, J lost 0 bases, and 3 bases lay in between. From germline, CDR1 is SGDLS and CDR2 YYNGEE. This CDR3 spans 14 amino acids.